This T cell receptor (beta chain) comes out of a study of response to subunit inactivated influenza vaccine. General study results and limits: That few new T cells are recruited by each seasonal influenza vaccination was the authors' suggestion.

The V and J ends lost 2 bases and 6 bases respectively, with 8 bases between them. Germline CDR1 DFQATT, CDR2 SNEGSKA (reference sequence). The CDR3 spans 13 residues. In TCRdb, the RT-PCR reads were re-called with MiXCR into one record per CDR3 protein. The data show about 650,000 distinct CDR3 sequences, 12% to 15% seen once. This clonotype was picked up many times. Its cognate antigen is unknown. The J gene is TRBJ1-6, the V gene TRBV20-1; D gene ambiguous. The sample in question was PBMCs from blood, obtained roughly 2 weeks before vaccination. The sequence derives from a man in his fifties who received an inactivated influenza vaccine. CDR3: CSARTVPNSPLHF. The CDR3, as DNA: TGCAGTGCTAGAACAGTACCTAATTCACCCCTCCACTTT.